This T cell receptor (beta chain) derives from a study of beta chain features in type 1 diabetes. Study as a whole: No age, gender or cell yield differences were seen between patients and healthy donors.

CDR1 and CDR2 (germline): SEHNR, FQNEAQ (reference sequence). The CDR3 length is 15 residues. Study results and limitations: There was a moderate but significant shortening of TCRB CDR3s in all four CD4+ subsets of Type 1 diabetes patients. Any HLA-type effect on TCRB rearrangement remained unresolved here. Shorter templates may be favored by PCR, equally so in patients and controls.

The isolated RNA, all of it, was reverse transcribed, so expressed TCRB transcripts were what got sequenced. Some clones are missing from TCRdb's copy, which holds only in-frame ones; the method was immunoSEQ multiplex PCR. Of some 360,000 clones listed, roughly a tenth are singletons. Around 120 mL of blood, on average, came from one heparinised draw per donor. Points on this clone: No antigen is known for it. A clone one base away is much larger, so this may be a read error.

V is TRBV7-9 and J is TRBJ2-6, with a tentative D call TRBD1 (6 bases). The sample taken for sequencing was central memory CD4+ T cells from blood. The sequence was collected from a young man with type 1 diabetes. The CDR3 here is CASSLDASGANVLIF. As DNA, the CDR3 is TGTGCCAGCAGCTTGGATGCTTCAGGGGCCAACGTCCTGATTTTC.